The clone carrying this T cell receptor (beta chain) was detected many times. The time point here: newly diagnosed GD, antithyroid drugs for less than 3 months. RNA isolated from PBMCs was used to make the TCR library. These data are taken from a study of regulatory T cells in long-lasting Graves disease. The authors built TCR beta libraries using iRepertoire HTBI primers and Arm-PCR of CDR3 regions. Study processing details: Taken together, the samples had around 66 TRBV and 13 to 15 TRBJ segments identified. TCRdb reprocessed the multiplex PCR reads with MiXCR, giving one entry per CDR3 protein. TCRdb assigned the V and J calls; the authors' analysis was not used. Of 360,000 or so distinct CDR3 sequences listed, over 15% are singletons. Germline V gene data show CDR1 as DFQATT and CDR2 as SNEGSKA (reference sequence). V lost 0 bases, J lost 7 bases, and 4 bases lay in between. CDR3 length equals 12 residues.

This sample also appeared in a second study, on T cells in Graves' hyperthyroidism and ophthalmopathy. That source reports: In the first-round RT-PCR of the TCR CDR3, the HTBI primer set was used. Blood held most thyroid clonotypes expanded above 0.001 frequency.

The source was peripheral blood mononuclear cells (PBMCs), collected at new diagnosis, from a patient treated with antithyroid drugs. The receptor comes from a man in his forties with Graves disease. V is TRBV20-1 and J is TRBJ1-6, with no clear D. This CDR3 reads CSARDLNSPLHF. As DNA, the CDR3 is TGCAGTGCTAGAGATCTGAATTCACCCCTCCACTTT.